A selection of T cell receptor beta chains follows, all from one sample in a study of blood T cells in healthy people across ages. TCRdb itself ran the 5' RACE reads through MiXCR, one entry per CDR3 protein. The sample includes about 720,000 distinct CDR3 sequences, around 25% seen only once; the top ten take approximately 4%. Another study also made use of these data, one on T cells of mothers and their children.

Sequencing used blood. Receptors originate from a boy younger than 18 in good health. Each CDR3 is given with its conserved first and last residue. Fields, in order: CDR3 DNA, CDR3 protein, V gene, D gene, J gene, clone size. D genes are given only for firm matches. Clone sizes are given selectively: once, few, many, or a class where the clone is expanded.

TGTGCCAGTAGTGGGGACAGGGGTAACTCTGGGGCCAACGTCCTGACTTTC,CASSGDRGNSGANVLTF,TRBV19,TRBD1,TRBJ2-6,.
TGTGCCAGCAGCTCACGACAGGGTCGAAACACCATATATTTT,CASSSRQGRNTIYF,TRBV7-2,TRBD1,TRBJ1-3,many
TGTGCCAGCAGTTACTCGAAAGGGACAGGGGAGCACACTGAAGCTTTCTTT,CASSYSKGTGEHTEAFF,TRBV6-2/TRBV6-3,TRBD1,TRBJ1-1,.
TGCAGCGTCGGACAGGAGAACACAGGTACGCAGTATTTT,CSVGQENTGTQYF,TRBV29-1,TRBD1,TRBJ2-3,.
TGTGCCAGCAGCCCAGAGGGTATAAGGGGGAAGAATACCGGGGAGCTGTTTTTT,CASSPEGIRGKNTGELFF,TRBV7-8,.,TRBJ2-2,.
TGTGCCAGCACCCACTTGGGACTAGCGGGAGATAGCGGGGAGCTGTTTTTT,CASTHLGLAGDSGELFF,TRBV2,TRBD2,TRBJ2-2,few
TGTGCCACCCAGGGCGGGAACTCCTACAATGAGCAGTTCTTC,CATQGGNSYNEQFF,TRBV28,.,TRBJ2-1,few
TGTGCCAGCAGTGGACAGGGAAAGGACACTGAAGCTTTCTTT,CASSGQGKDTEAFF,TRBV2,TRBD1,TRBJ1-1,few
TGTGCCAGCAGCTCCCTCGGACAGGGAAACTTAGCCAAAAACATTCAGTACTTC,CASSSLGQGNLAKNIQYF,TRBV7-2,TRBD1,TRBJ2-4,.
TGTGCCAGCTCACCTGGGACAAAGAAAAACATTCAGTACTTC,CASSPGTKKNIQYF,TRBV18,.,TRBJ2-4,.
TGTGCCACCAGTGATTTGGCAGGGGGCGGAGAGACCCAGTACTTC,CATSDLAGGGETQYF,TRBV24-1,TRBD1,TRBJ2-5,few
TGTGCCAGCAGTGATTTACTAGACGGCCTAGATACGCAGTATTTT,CASSDLLDGLDTQYF,TRBV6-1,.,TRBJ2-3,few